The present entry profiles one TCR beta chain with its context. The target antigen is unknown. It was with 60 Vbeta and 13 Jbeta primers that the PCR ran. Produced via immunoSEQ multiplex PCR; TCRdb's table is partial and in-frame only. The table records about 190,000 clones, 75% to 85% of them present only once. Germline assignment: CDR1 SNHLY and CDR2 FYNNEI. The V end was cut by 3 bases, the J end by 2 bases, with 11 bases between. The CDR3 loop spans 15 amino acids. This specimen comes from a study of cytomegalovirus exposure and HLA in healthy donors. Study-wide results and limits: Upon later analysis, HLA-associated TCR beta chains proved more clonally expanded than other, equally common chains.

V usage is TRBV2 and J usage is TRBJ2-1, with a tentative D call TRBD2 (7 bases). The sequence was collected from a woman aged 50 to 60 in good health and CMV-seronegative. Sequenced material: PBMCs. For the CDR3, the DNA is TGTGCCAGCAGTGATGGGGGGGGGCCCTACAATGAGCAGTTCTTC. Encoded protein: CASSDGGGPYNEQFF.